This T cell receptor (beta chain) was captured by sequencing in a study of OX40 agonist ivuxolimab in advanced cancers. General study findings and limits: A proportion of nonresponders additionally exhibited low normalized T-cell clonal expansion.

Generated by immunoSEQ multiplex PCR, the TCRdb table keeps only in-frame clones and is missing some. The sample yields 90,000 or so clones, 92% seen once. As for this clone: The antigen is unknown.

CDR1 is SGHTA and CDR2 is FQGNSA in the germline V gene. The CDR3 covers 14 residues. After removal of 6 bases from V and 3 bases from J, the junction contained 8 bases not matched to a gene. Sequences were derived from CD4+ or CD8+ T cells sorted from blood, sampled in a trial of the OX40 agonist ivuxolimab. The origin of this receptor is an adult with an advanced solid tumor such as melanoma, head and neck, liver or kidney cancer. The chain carries TRBV7-2 and TRBJ2-7; 7 bases line up with TRBD1. The chain's CDR3 is CASRRQGIDYEQYF. In DNA, the CDR3 is TGTGCCAGCAGGCGACAGGGAATAGACTACGAGCAGTACTTC.